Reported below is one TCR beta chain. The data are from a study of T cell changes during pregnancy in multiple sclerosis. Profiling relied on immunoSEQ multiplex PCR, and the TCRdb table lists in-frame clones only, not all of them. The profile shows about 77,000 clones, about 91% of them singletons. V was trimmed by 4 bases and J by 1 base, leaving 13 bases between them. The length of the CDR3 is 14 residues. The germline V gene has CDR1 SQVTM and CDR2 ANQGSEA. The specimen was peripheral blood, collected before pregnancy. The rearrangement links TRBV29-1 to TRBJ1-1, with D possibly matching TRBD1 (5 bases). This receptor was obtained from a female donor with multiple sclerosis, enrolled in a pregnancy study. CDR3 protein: CSVAGRRENTEAFF. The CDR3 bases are TGCAGCGTTGCAGGGCGGCGCGAGAACACTGAAGCTTTCTTT.